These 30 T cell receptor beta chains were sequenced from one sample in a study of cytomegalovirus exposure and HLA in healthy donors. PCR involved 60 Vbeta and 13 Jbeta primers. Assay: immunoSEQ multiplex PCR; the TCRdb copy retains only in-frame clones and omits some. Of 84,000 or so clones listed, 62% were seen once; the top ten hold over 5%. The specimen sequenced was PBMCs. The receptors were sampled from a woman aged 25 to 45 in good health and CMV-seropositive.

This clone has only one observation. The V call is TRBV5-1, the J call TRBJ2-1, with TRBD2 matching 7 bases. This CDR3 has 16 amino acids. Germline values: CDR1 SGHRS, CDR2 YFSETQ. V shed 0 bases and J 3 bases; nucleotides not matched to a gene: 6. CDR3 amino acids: CASSLGAGGGYNEQFF. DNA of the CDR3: TGCGCCAGCAGCTTGGGGGCGGGCGGGGGCTACAATGAGCAGTTCTTC.

CDR3 region: CASSPTSGANSEQFF. CDR3 sequence (DNA): TGTGCCAGCAGCCCAACTAGCGGGGCAAATAGTGAGCAGTTCTTC. This chain joins TRBV7-2 and TRBJ2-1, with 10 bases identical to TRBD2. Germline CDR1 SGHTA, CDR2 FQGNSA. This CDR3 is 15 amino acids long. J lost 9 bases, V lost 5 bases, and 10 bases had no gene match. Full variable domain (missing parts from reference TRBV7-2 and TRBJ2-1): GAGVSQSPSNKVTEKGKDVELRCDPISGHTALYWYRQSLGQGLEFLIYFQGNSAPDKSGLPSDRFSAERTGGSVSTLTIQRTQQEDSAVYLCASSPTSGANSEQFFGPGTRLTVL.

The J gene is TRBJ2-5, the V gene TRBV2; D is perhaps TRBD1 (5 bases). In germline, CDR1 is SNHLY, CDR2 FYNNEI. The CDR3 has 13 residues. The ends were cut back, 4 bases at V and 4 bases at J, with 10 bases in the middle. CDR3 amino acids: CASSVLGVETQYF. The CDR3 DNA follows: TGTGCCAGCAGTGTTTTAGGGGTAGAGACCCAGTACTTC.

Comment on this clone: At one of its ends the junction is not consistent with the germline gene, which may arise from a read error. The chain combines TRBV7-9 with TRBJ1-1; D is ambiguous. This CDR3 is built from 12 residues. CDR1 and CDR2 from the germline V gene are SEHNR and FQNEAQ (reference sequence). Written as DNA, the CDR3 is TGTTCCAGCAGCTTCGGAGGGACTGAAGCTTTCTTT. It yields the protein CSSSFGGTEAFF.

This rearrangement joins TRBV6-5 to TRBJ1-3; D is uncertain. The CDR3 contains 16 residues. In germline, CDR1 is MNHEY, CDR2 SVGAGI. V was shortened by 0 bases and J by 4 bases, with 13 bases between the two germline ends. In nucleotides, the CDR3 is TGTGCCAGCAGTTACTCGGCGGCCCCACCCGGAAACACCATATATTTT. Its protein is CASSYSAAPPGNTIYF.

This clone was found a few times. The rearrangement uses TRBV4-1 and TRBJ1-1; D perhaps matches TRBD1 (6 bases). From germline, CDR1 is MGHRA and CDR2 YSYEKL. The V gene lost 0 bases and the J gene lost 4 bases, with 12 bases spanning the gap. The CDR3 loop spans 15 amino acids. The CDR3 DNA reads TGCGCCAGCAGCCAAGATCCGGACAGCCTCACTGAAGCTTTCTTT. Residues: CASSQDPDSLTEAFF.

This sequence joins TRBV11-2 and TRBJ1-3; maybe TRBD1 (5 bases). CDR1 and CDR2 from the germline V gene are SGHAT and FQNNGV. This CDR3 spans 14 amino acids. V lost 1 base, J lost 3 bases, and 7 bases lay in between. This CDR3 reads CASSLAGFGNTIYF. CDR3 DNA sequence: TGTGCCAGCAGCTTAGCAGGGTTTGGAAACACCATATATTTT.

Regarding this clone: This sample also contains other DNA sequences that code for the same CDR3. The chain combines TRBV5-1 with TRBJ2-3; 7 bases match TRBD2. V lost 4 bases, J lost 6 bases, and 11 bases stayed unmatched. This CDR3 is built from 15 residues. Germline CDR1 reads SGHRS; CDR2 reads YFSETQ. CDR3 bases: TGCGCCAGCAGCCCCAGAGGGGCGGGGGAGGATACGCAGTATTTT. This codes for CASSPRGAGEDTQYF.

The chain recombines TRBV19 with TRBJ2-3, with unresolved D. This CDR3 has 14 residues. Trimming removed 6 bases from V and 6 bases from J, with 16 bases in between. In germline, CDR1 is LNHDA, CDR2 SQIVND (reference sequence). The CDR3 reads CASSRVQELDTQYF. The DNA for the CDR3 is TGTGCCAGTAGCAGAGTTCAGGAATTGGATACGCAGTATTTT.

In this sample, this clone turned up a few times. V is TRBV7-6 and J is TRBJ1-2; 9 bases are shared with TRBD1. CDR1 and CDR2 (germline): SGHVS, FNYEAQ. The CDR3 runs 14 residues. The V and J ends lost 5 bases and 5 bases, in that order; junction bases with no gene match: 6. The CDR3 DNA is TGTGCCAGCAGCGCCACCGGGACAGGGTATGGCTACACCTTC. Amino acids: CASSATGTGYGYTF.

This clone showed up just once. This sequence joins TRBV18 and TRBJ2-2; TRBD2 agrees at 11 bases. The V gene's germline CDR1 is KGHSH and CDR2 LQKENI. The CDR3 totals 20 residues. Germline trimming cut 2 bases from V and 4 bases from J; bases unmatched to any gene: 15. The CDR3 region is CASSPLRLAGRRNTTGELFF. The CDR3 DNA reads TGTGCCAGCTCACCATTACGACTAGCGGGGAGACGGAACACCACCGGGGAGCTGTTTTTT. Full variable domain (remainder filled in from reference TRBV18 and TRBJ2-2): NAGVMQNPRHLVRRRGQEARLRCSPMKGHSHVYWYRQLPEEGLKFMVYLQKENIIDESGMPKERFSAEFPKEGPSILRIQQVVRGDSAAYFCASSPLRLAGRRNTTGELFFGEGSRLTVL.

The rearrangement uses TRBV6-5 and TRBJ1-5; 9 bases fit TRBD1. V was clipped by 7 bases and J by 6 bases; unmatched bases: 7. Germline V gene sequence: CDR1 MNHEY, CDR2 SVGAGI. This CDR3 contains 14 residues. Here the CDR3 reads CASKGQGFAQPQHF. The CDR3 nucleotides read TGTGCCAGCAAGGGACAGGGTTTTGCTCAGCCCCAGCATTTT.

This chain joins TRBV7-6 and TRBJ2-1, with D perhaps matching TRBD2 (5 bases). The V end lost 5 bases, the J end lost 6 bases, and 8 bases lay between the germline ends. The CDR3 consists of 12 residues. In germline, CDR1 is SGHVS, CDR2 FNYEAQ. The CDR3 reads CASSPEGNEQFF. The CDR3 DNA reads TGTGCCAGCAGCCCAGAGGGCAATGAGCAGTTCTTC.

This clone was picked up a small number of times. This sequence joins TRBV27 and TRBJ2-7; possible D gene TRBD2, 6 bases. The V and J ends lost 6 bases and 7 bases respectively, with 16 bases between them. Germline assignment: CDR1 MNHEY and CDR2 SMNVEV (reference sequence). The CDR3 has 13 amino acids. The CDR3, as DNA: TGTGCCAGCAGAGCGGGTATTGTGGGGGAGCAGTACTTC. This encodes CASRAGIVGEQYF.

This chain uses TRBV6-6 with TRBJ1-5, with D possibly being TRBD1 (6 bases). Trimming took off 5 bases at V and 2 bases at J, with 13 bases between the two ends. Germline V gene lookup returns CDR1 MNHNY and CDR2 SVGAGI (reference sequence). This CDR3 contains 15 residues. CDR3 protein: CASSPGAWGNQPQHF. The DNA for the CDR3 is TGTGCCAGCAGTCCAGGGGCTTGGGGCAATCAGCCCCAGCATTTT.

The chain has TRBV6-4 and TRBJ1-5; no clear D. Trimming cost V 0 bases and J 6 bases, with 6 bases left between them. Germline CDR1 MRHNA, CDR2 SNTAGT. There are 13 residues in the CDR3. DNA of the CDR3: TGTGCCAGCAGTGACTCGATCGGTCAGCCCCAGCATTTT. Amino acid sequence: CASSDSIGQPQHF.

The DNA of the CDR3 is TGTGCCAGCAGCCCATGGGTAGGGGATATTTATCAGCCCCAGCATTTT. Translating it yields CASSPWVGDIYQPQHF. The gene calls are TRBV13 and TRBJ1-5, with D possibly TRBD1 on 5 matching bases. The CDR3 length is 16 residues. V was clipped by 5 bases and J by 5 bases, with 19 bases between them. Germline loops: CDR1 PRHDT, CDR2 FYEKMQ (reference sequence).

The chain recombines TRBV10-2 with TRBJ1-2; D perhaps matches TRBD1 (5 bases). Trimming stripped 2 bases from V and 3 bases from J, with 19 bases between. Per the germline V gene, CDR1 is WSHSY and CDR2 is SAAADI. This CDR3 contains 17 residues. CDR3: CASSEVNRIAPHYGYTF. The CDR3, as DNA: TGCGCCAGCAGTGAGGTTAACAGGATCGCTCCCCACTATGGCTACACCTTC.

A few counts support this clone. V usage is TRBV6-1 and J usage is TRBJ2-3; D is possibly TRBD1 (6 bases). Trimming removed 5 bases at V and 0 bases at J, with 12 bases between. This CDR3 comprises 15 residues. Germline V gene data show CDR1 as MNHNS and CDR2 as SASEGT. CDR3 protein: CASSLDRTSTDTQYF. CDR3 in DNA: TGTGCCAGCAGTCTGGACAGAACTAGCACAGATACGCAGTATTTT.

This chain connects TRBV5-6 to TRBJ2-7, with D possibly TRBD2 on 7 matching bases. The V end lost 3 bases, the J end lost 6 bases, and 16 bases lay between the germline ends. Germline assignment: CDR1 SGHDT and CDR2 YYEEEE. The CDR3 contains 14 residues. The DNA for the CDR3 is TGTGCCAGCAGCTGGGGGAGGGGGGGCGGCGAGCAGTACTTC. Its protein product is CASSWGRGGGEQYF.

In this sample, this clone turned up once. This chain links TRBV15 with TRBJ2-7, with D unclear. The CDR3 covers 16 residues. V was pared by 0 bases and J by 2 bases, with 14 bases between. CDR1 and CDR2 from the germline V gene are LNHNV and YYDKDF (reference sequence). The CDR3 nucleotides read TGTGCCACCAGCAGAGATTTTGGCCCGAAACCCTACGAGCAGTACTTC. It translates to CATSRDFGPKPYEQYF.

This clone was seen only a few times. CDR3 nucleotide sequence: TGTGCCTGGAGTGTCGGGGGGGGTGCACGGGAGCAGTTCTTC. This translates into CAWSVGGGAREQFF. This rearrangement joins TRBV30 to TRBJ2-1, with 8 positions matching TRBD2. The CDR3 is made up of 14 amino acids. CDR1 GTSNPN and CDR2 SVGIG come from the germline V gene (reference sequence). V trimming: 0 bases; J trimming: 10 bases; junction bases outside the gene matches: 8.

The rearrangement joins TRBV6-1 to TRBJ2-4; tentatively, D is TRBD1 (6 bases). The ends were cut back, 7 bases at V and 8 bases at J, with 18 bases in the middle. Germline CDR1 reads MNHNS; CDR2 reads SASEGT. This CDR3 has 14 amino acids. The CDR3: CASNLGGPLDIQYF. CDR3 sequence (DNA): TGTGCCAGCAACTTAGGGGGTCCCCTAGACATTCAGTACTTC.

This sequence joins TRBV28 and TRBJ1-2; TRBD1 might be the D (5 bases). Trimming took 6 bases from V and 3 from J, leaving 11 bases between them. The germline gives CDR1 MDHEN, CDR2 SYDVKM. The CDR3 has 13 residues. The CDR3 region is CASSQQVDYGYTF. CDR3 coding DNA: TGTGCCAGCAGCCAACAGGTAGACTATGGCTACACCTTC.

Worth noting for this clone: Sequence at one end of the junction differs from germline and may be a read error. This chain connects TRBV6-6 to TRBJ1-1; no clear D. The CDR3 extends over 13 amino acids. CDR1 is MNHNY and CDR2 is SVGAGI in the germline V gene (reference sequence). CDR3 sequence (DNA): TGTGCCAGCAGTCACTCGGGAGGGCGCGAAGCTTTCTTT. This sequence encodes CASSHSGGREAFF.

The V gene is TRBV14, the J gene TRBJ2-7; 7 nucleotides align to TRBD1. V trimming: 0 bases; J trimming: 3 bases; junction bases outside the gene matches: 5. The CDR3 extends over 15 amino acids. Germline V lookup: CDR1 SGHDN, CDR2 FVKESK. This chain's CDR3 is CASSQDRQGDYEQYF. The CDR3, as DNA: TGTGCCAGCAGCCAAGACCGGCAGGGGGACTACGAGCAGTACTTC.

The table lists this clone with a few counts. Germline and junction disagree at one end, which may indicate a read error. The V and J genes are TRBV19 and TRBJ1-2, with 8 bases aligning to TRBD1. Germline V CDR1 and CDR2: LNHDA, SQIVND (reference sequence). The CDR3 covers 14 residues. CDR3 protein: CASSPYSTGTGYPF. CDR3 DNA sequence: TGTGCCAGTAGTCCCTACTCTACAGGGACAGGCTACCCCTTC.

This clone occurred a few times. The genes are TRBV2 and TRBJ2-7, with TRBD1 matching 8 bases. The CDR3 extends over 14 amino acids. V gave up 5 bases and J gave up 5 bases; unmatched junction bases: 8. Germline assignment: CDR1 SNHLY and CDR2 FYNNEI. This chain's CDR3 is CASSYAAGGNEQYF. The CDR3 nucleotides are TGTGCCAGCAGTTACGCGGCAGGGGGCAACGAGCAGTACTTC.

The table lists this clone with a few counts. CDR3 nucleotides: TGTGCTAGTGGTTTGGTACTCTGGAGCTCCTATAATTCACCCCTCCACTTT. Residues: CASGLVLWSSYNSPLHF. This chain joins TRBV12-5 and TRBJ1-6; D uncertain. V shed 0 bases and J shed 0 bases, with 9 bases lying between them. The CDR3 runs 17 residues. Germline values: CDR1 LGHNT, CDR2 FRNRAP.

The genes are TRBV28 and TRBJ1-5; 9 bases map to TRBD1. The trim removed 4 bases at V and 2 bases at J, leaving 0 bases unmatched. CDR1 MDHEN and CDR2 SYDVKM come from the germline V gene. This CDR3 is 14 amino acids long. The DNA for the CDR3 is TGTGCCAGCAGTTACAGGGGGCGCAATCAGCCCCAGCATTTT. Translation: CASSYRGRNQPQHF.